The 20 T cell receptor beta chains below were found in one sample sequenced in a study of blood T cell repertoires in COVID-19. The assay was immunoSEQ multiplex PCR, and TCRdb's table has in-frame clones only and misses some. The repertoire includes 35,000 to 45,000 clones, 70% to 90% of them detected once, and approximately 9.1% sits in the top ten. Sequenced material: peripheral blood. The receptor set was obtained from a human donor in a cohort sampled during active COVID-19.

This clone has just one count. The V gene is TRBV5-4, the J gene TRBJ1-5; no reliable D call. CDR3 size: 13 residues. Per germline, CDR1 SGHNT and CDR2 YYREEE (reference sequence). Trimming left V 0 bases short and J 5 bases short, with 6 bases between. CDR3 amino acids: CASSLGQDQPQHF. The CDR3 DNA follows: TGTGCCAGCAGCTTGGGGCAGGATCAGCCCCAGCATTTT.

J is TRBJ1-5 and V is TRBV6-5, with 7 bases matching TRBD1. V lost 6 bases and J lost 5; bases outside the gene matches: 4. This CDR3 has 13 amino acids. Germline lookup yields CDR1 MNHEY and CDR2 SVGAGI. CDR3 coding DNA: TGTGCCAGCAGAACAACAGGGGATCAGCCCCAGCATTTT. This translates into CASRTTGDQPQHF.

The chain joins TRBV2 to TRBJ2-3; 9 nucleotides match TRBD1. Losses at the gene ends were 6 bases for V and 2 bases for J; bases not matched to a gene: 6. Germline loops: CDR1 SNHLY, CDR2 FYNNEI. This CDR3 is built from 15 residues. The DNA of the CDR3 is TGTGCCAGCAGCTATGACAGGGGGGACACAGATACGCAGTATTTT. Translation gives CASSYDRGDTDTQYF. Full variable domain (missing parts from reference TRBV2 and TRBJ2-3): EPEVTQTPSHQVTQMGQEVILRCVPISNHLYFYWYRQILGQKVEFLVSFYNNEISEKSEIFDDQFSVERPDGSNFTLKIRSTKLEDSAMYFCASSYDRGDTDTQYFGPGTRLTVL.

J is TRBJ2-5 and V is TRBV7-2, with 9 positions matching TRBD1. CDR3 size: 14 residues. After removal of 5 bases from V and 2 bases from J, the junction contained 3 bases not matched to a gene. Per germline, CDR1 SGHTA and CDR2 FQGNSA. The CDR3 nucleotides are TGTGCCAGCAGCCAACAGGGGGCTCAAGAGACCCAGTACTTC. This encodes CASSQQGAQETQYF. The full variable domain, its missing parts supplied by reference TRBV7-2 and TRBJ2-5, is GAGVSQSPSNKVTEKGKDVELRCDPISGHTALYWYRQSLGQGLEFLIYFQGNSAPDKSGLPSDRFSAERTGGSVSTLTIQRTQQEDSAVYLCASSQQGAQETQYFGPGTRLLVL.

This clone was observed a single time. The chain employs TRBV29-1 and TRBJ1-2; possibly TRBD1 for D (5 bases). Trimming left V 7 bases short and J 4 bases short, with 16 bases between. The germline V gene encodes CDR1 SQVTM and CDR2 ANQGSEA. The CDR3 is 13 residues long. The CDR3: CSASPGEGYGYTF. CDR3 sequence (DNA): TGCAGCGCCAGCCCGGGGGAAGGCTATGGCTACACCTTC.

The rearrangement uses TRBV21-1 and TRBJ1-1; TRBD1 reflects the table's D call only, with no check against the DNA. TRBV21-1 is shown as a pseudogene. This CDR3 has 15 amino acids. The CDR3 nucleotides read TGTGCCAGCAGCAAAGGACAGGAACTAAACACTGAAGCTTTCTTT. This translates into CASSKGQELNTEAFF.

The chain uses TRBV4-2 and TRBJ2-2; D is possibly TRBD1 (5 bases). CDR3 size: 16 residues. Trimming cost V 4 bases and J 0 bases, with 12 bases left between them. Germline V CDR1 and CDR2: LGHNA, YNFKEQ. The CDR3 reads CASSRWTTANTGELFF. Written as DNA, the CDR3 is TGTGCCAGCAGCCGCTGGACAACAGCGAACACCGGGGAGCTGTTTTTT.

The chain is built from TRBV9 and TRBJ1-2; D call uncertain. Germline values: CDR1 SGDLS, CDR2 YYNGEE. Trimming cost V 0 bases and J 8 bases, with 14 bases left between them. This CDR3 is 14 amino acids long. The CDR3 loop reads CASSVGGGTDGYTF. For the CDR3, the DNA is TGTGCCAGCAGCGTAGGAGGAGGCACCGACGGCTACACCTTC.

The chain is built from TRBV5-4 and TRBJ2-1, with 12 bases lining up with TRBD2. Germline V CDR1 and CDR2: SGHNT, YYREEE (reference sequence). V gave up 0 bases and J gave up 2 bases; unmatched junction bases: 0. CDR3 size: 16 residues. In DNA form, the CDR3 reads TGTGCCAGCAGCTTGGGGACTAGCGGGGCCTACAATGAGCAGTTCTTC. It specifies CASSLGTSGAYNEQFF.

The V gene is TRBV4-2, the J gene TRBJ2-7; 9 nucleotides align to TRBD2. This CDR3 is built from 15 residues. Germline values: CDR1 LGHNA, CDR2 YNFKEQ. The V and J ends lost 0 bases and 4 bases, in that order; junction bases with no gene match: 4. This CDR3 is CASSQDVTSGYEQYF. The CDR3 DNA sequence: TGTGCCAGCAGCCAAGACGTGACTAGCGGATACGAGCAGTACTTC.

The genes are TRBV14 and TRBJ2-1; D perhaps matches TRBD1 (7 bases). This CDR3 is 15 amino acids long. Germline loops: CDR1 SGHDN, CDR2 FVKESK. The V and J ends lost 0 bases and 5 bases respectively, with 11 bases between them. CDR3 in amino acids: CASSQDRGANNEQFF. Here the CDR3 DNA reads TGTGCCAGCAGCCAAGACAGGGGGGCCAACAATGAGCAGTTCTTC.

The chain carries TRBV5-8 and TRBJ1-5; 7 bases map to TRBD1. The V segment lost 6 bases and the J segment 2 bases; nucleotides outside the gene matches: 2. The length of the CDR3 is 13 residues. Germline loops: CDR1 SGHTS, CDR2 YDEGEE. CDR3 in amino acids: CASTGTGNQPQHF. The CDR3 region has the DNA TGTGCCAGCACCGGGACAGGCAATCAGCCCCAGCATTTT.

The genes are TRBV18 and TRBJ2-2; TRBD1 matches 7 bases. This CDR3 contains 15 residues. Germline V gene sequence: CDR1 KGHSH, CDR2 LQKENI. Losses at the gene ends were 6 bases for V and 0 bases for J; bases not matched to a gene: 4. CDR3 region: CASSTGTANTGELFF. In DNA form, the CDR3 reads TGTGCCAGCTCGACCGGGACAGCGAACACCGGGGAGCTGTTTTTT. The full variable domain, rest sourced from reference TRBV18 and TRBJ2-2, is NAGVMQNPRHLVRRRGQEARLRCSPMKGHSHVYWYRQLPEEGLKFMVYLQKENIIDESGMPKERFSAEFPKEGPSILRIQQVVRGDSAAYFCASSTGTANTGELFFGEGSRLTVL.

This clone has just a few counts. This chain connects TRBV30 to TRBJ2-7, with D possibly matching TRBD2 (5 bases). The V gene lost 0 bases and the J gene lost 9 bases, with 9 bases spanning the gap. Germline values: CDR1 GTSNPN, CDR2 SVGIG (reference sequence). The CDR3 loop spans 11 amino acids. In DNA form, the CDR3 reads TGTGCCTGGAGTGTACTAGTAACGCAGTACTTC. Translated, it gives CAWSVLVTQYF.

This clone was counted a single time. This chain links TRBV19 with TRBJ1-2, with D perhaps matching TRBD1 (5 bases). The CDR3 has 14 residues. Germline assignment: CDR1 LNHDA and CDR2 SQIVND (reference sequence). The V end lost 4 bases, the J end lost 1 base, and 10 bases lay between the germline ends. Here the CDR3 reads CASSRSTVNYGYTF. In nucleotides, the CDR3 is TGTGCCAGTAGTAGATCGACAGTTAACTATGGCTACACCTTC.

The V and J genes are TRBV3-1 (or the pseudogene TRBV3-2) and TRBJ2-4; D is possibly TRBD2 (5 bases). The CDR3 is made up of 16 amino acids. CDR1 is LGHDT, CDR2 YNNKEL, per germline (reference sequence). The germline V and J ends were trimmed by 3 bases and 1 base, with 13 bases remaining between them. The CDR3 DNA sequence: TGTGCCAGCAGCCATTCCTCGGGATCCGCCAAAAACATTCAGTACTTC. Protein product: CASSHSSGSAKNIQYF.

The J gene is TRBJ2-1, the V gene TRBV30, with 10 bases aligning to TRBD2. After removal of 5 bases from V and 9 bases from J, the junction contained 13 bases not matched to a gene. In germline, CDR1 is GTSNPN, CDR2 SVGIG (reference sequence). The CDR3 contains 15 residues. The CDR3 DNA follows: TGTGCCTGGGACGGCACTAGCGGGACCTTCTTTGAGCAGTTCTTC. Translation: CAWDGTSGTFFEQFF.

The table lists this clone with a count of one. The V and J genes are TRBV19 and TRBJ2-1, with D perhaps TRBD2 (6 bases). CDR3 length equals 16 residues. CDR1 is LNHDA and CDR2 is SQIVND in the germline V gene (reference sequence). V gave up 2 bases and J gave up 1 base, with 12 bases separating them. The DNA for the CDR3 is TGTGCCAGTAGTATAAACGGGGACTGGTCCTACAATGAGCAGTTCTTC. Translating it yields CASSINGDWSYNEQFF.

V gene TRBV5-4 combines with J gene TRBJ2-5; 7 nucleotides align to TRBD1. CDR3 length equals 14 residues. The J segment lost 7 bases and the V segment lost 0 bases, leaving 6 bases of the junction unmatched. Per germline, CDR1 SGHNT and CDR2 YYREEE (reference sequence). DNA for the CDR3: TGTGCCAGCAGCTTGGAGAGGGACAGCCCGACCCAGTACTTC. The encoded protein is CASSLERDSPTQYF. Full variable domain (missing parts from reference TRBV5-4 and TRBJ2-5): ETGVTQSPTHLIKTRGQQVTLRCSSQSGHNTVSWYQQALGQGPQFIFQYYREEENGRGNFPPRFSGLQFPNYSSELNVNALELDDSALYLCASSLERDSPTQYFGPGTRLLVL.

This clone counts as medium-sized. The rearrangement uses TRBV11-3 and TRBJ2-1, with 7 nucleotides matching TRBD1. The length of the CDR3 is 11 residues. Germline V gives CDR1 SGHNT, CDR2 YENEEA. V was pared by 5 bases and J by 10 bases, with 2 bases of the junction left unmatched. The CDR3 DNA follows: TGTGCCAGCAGCCTCAGGGGGGAGCAGTTCTTC. It is translated as CASSLRGEQFF.